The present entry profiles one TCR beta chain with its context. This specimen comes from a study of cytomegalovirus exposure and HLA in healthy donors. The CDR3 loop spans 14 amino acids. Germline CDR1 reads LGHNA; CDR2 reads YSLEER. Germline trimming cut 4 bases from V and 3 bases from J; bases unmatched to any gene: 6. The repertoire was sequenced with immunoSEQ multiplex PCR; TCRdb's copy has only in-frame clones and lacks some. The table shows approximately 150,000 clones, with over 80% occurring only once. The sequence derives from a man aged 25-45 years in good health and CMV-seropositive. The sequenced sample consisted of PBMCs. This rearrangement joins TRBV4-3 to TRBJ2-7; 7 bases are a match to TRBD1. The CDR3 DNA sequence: TGCGCCAGCAGCCCGGGACAGCGAGACTACGAGCAGTACTTC. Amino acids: CASSPGQRDYEQYF.